This T cell receptor (beta chain) was retrieved from a study of memory CD4+ T cells and cytomegalovirus serostatus. Overall study findings and caveats: Suggested: most of the CMV-linked TCR signature lies in CD4+ memory cells. About two fifths of the roughly 160 known CMV-associated TCRbeta sequences appeared in CD4+ memory. Median bootstrapped AUC for CMV status was approximately 0.96 originally, less than 0.92 US-trained.

This clone showed up many times. As yet, its antigen is unknown. Single viable CD3+CD4+CD8-CD45RO+ cells were sorted as the memory CD4+ T cells. TCRdb keeps only in-frame clones here, not all; method: immunoSEQ multiplex PCR. The repertoire holds about 62,000 clones, with 76% as singletons. Trimming left V 1 base short and J 1 base short, with 10 bases between. The CDR3 sequence is 15 residues long. The germline CDR1 and CDR2 sequences are GTSNPN and SVGIG (reference sequence). The TCR sequence derives from an adult in good health and CMV-seropositive. The rearrangement uses TRBV30 and TRBJ2-2; D is undetermined. The sample taken for sequencing was memory CD4+ T cells from blood. In DNA form, the CDR3 reads TGTGCCTGGAGTGAGTGGTCAGGGAACACCGGGGAGCTGTTTTTT. It codes for CAWSEWSGNTGELFF.